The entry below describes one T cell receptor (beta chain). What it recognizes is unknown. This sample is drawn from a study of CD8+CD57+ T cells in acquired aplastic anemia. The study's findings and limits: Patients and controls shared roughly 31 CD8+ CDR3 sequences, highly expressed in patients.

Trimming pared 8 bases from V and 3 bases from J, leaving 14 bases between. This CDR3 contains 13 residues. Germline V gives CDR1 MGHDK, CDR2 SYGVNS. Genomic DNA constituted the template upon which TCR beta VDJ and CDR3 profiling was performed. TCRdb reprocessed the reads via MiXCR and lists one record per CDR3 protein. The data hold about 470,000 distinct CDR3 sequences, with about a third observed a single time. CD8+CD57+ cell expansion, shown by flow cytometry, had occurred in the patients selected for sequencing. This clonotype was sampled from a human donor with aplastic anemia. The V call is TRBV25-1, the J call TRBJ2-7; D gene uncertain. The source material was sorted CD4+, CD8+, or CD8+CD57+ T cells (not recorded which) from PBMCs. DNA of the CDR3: TGTGCCAGCGGCTGGAAGGCCGACTACGAGCAGTACTTC. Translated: CASGWKADYEQYF.